The 7 T cell receptor beta chains presented below share a single source sample, sequenced in a study of cytomegalovirus exposure and HLA in healthy donors. PCR involved 60 Vbeta and 13 Jbeta primers. The repertoire was sequenced with immunoSEQ multiplex PCR; TCRdb's copy has only in-frame clones and lacks some. This sample yields about 76,000 clones, of which over 60% are seen a single time; around 10% belongs to the top ten. The sequenced sample consisted of PBMCs. These receptors came from a woman aged 40 to 50 in good health and CMV-seropositive.

The V and J genes are TRBV4-1 and TRBJ2-3; the match to TRBD2 covers 7 bases. The CDR3 totals 16 residues. Unmatched junction bases numbered 7, after V lost 0 bases and J lost 4 bases. Germline loops: CDR1 MGHRA, CDR2 YSYEKL. For the CDR3, the DNA is TGCGCCAGCAGCCAAGAGGGGCGGGGGACTCCAGATACGCAGTATTTT. Its protein product is CASSQEGRGTPDTQYF.

The V call is TRBV5-1, the J call TRBJ2-7; D may be TRBD1 (7 bases). Trimming pared 0 bases from V and 2 bases from J, leaving 12 bases between. The CDR3 consists of 15 residues. Germline CDR1 SGHRS, CDR2 YFSETQ. DNA for the CDR3: TGCGCCAGCAGCTTGGCAGGAGGGGGCCCCTACGAGCAGTACTTC. It encodes CASSLAGGGPYEQYF.

The CDR3 reads CASSLGPNQPQHF. The CDR3 DNA sequence: TGTGCCAGCAGTTTAGGGCCCAATCAGCCCCAGCATTTT. The V gene is TRBV27, the J gene TRBJ1-5; D not resolved. The germline V gene has CDR1 MNHEY and CDR2 SMNVEV (reference sequence). V was cut by 2 bases and J by 3 bases, with 5 bases left in between. This CDR3 region has 13 residues.

This clone has more than one count but fewer than ten. V and J are TRBV30 and TRBJ2-7; tentative D call: TRBD2 (6 bases). The CDR3 length is 12 residues. Germline values: CDR1 GTSNPN, CDR2 SVGIG (reference sequence). CDR3 protein: CASGGKTYEQYF. CDR3 nucleotides: TGTGCTTCGGGCGGGAAGACCTACGAGCAGTACTTC.

The chain uses TRBV5-1 and TRBJ2-7; no reliable D call. Trimming took 1 base from V and 0 from J, leaving 8 bases between them. Looked up from germline, CDR1 is SGHRS and CDR2 is YFSETQ. CDR3 length: 14 residues. CDR3 nucleotide sequence: TGCGCCAGCAGCTTGTCAGCGAGCTCCTACGAGCAGTACTTC. Amino acids: CASSLSASSYEQYF.

The CDR3 DNA sequence: TGTGCCAGCAGCTCCCCAACCACTAGCGGGAATACGCAGTATTTT. Translating gives CASSSPTTSGNTQYF. The chain uses TRBV7-2 and TRBJ2-3; 10 bases fit TRBD2. The CDR3 length is 15 residues. Germline CDR1 and CDR2: SGHTA and FQGNSA. Germline trimming cut 4 bases from V and 7 bases from J; bases unmatched to any gene: 8.

This clone was counted a few times. V gene TRBV7-9 combines with J gene TRBJ1-2, with 8 bases aligning to TRBD1. With 5 bases clipped from V and 4 bases from J, the junction kept 9 bases outside the gene matches. Looked up from germline, CDR1 is SEHNR and CDR2 is FQNEAQ (reference sequence). The CDR3 length is 15 residues. The CDR3 spells CASSAGTGEVYGYTF. The CDR3 coding sequence is TGTGCCAGCAGCGCGGGGACAGGAGAGGTCTATGGCTACACCTTC. Variable domain in full (rest from reference TRBV7-9 and TRBJ1-2): DTGVSQNPRHKITKRGQNVTFRCDPISEHNRLYWYRQTLGQGPEFLTYFQNEAQLEKSRLLSDRFSAERPKGSFSTLEIQRTEQGDSAMYLCASSAGTGEVYGYTFGSGTRLTVV.